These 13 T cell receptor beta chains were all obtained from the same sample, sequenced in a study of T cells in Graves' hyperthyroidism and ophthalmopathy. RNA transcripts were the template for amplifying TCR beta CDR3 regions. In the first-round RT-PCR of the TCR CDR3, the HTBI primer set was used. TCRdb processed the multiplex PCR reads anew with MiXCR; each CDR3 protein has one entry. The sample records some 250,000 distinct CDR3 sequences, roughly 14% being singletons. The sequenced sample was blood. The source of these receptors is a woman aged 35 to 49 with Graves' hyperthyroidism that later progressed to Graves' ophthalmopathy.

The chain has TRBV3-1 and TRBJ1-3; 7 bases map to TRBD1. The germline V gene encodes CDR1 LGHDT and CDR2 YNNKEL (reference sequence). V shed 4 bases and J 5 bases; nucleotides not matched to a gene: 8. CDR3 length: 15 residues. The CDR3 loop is CASSRSTGVRNTIYF. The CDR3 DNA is TGTGCCAGCAGCCGCTCTACAGGGGTGAGAAACACCATATATTTT.

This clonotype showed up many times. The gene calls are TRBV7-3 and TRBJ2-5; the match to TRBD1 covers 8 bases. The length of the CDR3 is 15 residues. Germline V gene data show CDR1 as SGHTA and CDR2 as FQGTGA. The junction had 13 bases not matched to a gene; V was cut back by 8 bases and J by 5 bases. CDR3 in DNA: TGTGCCAGCGTCCCCAACTGCGACAGGGGCGAGACCCAGTACTTC. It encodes CASVPNCDRGETQYF.

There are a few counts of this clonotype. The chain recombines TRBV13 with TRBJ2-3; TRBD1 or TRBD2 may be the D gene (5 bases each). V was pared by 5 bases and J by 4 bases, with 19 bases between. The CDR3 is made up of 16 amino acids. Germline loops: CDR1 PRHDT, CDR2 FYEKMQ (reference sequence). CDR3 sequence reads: CASSLPGPTGPDTQYF. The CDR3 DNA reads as TGTGCCAGCAGCCTTCCGGGACCCACGGGCCCAGATACGCAGTATTTT.

The CDR3 loop is CASSESEFPQGAQYF. The CDR3 coding sequence is TGTGCCAGCAGTGAGTCGGAGTTCCCTCAAGGGGCCCAGTACTTC. The chain links TRBV2 to TRBJ2-5, with D tentatively TRBD1 (5 bases). The V gene's germline CDR1 is SNHLY and CDR2 FYNNEI. This CDR3 has 15 residues. Trimming left V 3 bases short and J 9 bases short, with 20 bases between.

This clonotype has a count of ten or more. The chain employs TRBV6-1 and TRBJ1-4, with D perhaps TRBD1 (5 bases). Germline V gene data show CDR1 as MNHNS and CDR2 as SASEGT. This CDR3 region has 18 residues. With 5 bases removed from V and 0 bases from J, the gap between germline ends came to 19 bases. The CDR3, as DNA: TGTGCCAGCAGTACTACTTCCGGGACGCCTGCAACTAATGAAAAACTGTTTTTT. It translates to CASSTTSGTPATNEKLFF.

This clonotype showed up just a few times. The CDR3 nucleotides are TGCGCCAGCAGCCATGCAAGGACAGGGGGATCCAATGAGCAGTTCTTC. Its translation: CASSHARTGGSNEQFF. The chain joins TRBV4-1 to TRBJ2-1; TRBD1 aligns across 10 bases. This CDR3 is 16 amino acids long. Germline V lookup: CDR1 MGHRA, CDR2 YSYEKL. The trim removed 3 bases at V and 6 bases at J, leaving 8 bases unmatched.

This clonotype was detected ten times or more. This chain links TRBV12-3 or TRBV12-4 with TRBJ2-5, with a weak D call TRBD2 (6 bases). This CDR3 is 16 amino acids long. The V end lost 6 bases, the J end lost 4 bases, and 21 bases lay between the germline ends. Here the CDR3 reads CASSSSSLTRRETQYF. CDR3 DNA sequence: TGTGCCAGCAGCTCCTCCTCTTTGACTAGGCGAGAGACCCAGTACTTC.

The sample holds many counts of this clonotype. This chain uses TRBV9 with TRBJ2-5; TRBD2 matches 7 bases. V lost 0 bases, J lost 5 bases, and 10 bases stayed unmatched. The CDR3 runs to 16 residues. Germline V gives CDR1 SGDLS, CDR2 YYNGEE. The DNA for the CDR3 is TGTGCCAGCAGCGTAGACAGCGGGGCGGGAACGGAGACCCAGTACTTC. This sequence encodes CASSVDSGAGTETQYF.

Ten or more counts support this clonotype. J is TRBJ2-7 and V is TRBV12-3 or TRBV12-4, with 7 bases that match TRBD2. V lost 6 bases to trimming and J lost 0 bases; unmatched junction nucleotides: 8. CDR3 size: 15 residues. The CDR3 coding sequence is TGTGCCAGCAGACCTAGCGGAAAGAGCTCCTACGAGCAGTACTTC. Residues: CASRPSGKSSYEQYF.

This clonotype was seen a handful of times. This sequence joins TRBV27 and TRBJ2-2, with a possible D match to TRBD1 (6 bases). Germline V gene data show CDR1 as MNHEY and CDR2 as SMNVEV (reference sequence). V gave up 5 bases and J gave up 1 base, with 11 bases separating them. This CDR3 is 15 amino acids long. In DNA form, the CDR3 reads TGTGCCAGCAGTCCGGGGACACTGAACACCGGGGAGCTGTTTTTT. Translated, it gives CASSPGTLNTGELFF.

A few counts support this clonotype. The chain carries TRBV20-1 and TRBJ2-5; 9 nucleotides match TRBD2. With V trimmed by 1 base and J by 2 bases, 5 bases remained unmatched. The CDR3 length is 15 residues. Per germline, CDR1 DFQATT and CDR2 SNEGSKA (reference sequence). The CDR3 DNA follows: TGCAGTGCTAGAGCGCGGGAGGGCCGGCAAGAGACCCAGTACTTC. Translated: CSARAREGRQETQYF.

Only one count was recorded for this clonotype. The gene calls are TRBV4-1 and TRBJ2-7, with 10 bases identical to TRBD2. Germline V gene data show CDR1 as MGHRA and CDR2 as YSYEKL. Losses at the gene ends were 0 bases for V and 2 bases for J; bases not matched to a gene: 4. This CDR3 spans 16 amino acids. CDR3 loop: CASSQDGLADTYEQYF. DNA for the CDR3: TGCGCCAGCAGCCAAGACGGACTAGCGGATACCTACGAGCAGTACTTC.

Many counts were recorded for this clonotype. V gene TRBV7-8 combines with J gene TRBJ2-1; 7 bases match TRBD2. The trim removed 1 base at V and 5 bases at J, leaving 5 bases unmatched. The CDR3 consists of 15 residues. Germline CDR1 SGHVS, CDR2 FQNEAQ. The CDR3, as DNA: TGTGCCAGCAGCTTAGTATTAGCGGGCAACAATGAGCAGTTCTTC. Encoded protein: CASSLVLAGNNEQFF.